This TCR beta chain was profiled in a study of human T cells and chemical hapten exposure. Study background: 2% DPC applied to a roughly 2 cm by roughly 2 cm arm area sensitized donors. Diphenylcyclopropenone, dosed weekly to the scalp, was given to patients throughout the roughly 25-week study.

TCRdb used MiXCR to reprocess the RACE reads, holding one entry per CDR3 protein. The data show about 35,000 distinct CDR3 sequences, 6% to 7% seen once. The V end lost 0 bases, the J end lost 10 bases, and 7 bases lay between the germline ends. Germline V gene data show CDR1 as SQVTM and CDR2 as ANQGSEA. The CDR3 spans 11 residues. Stated time point: patch test 1, 2 weeks after DPC sensitization. Treatment denoted: therapeutic diphenylcyclopropenone sensitization with weekly scalp DPC. Researchers extracted total RNA from unfractionated whole blood. Participating donors were patients with alopecia, aged 18 to 70 years, considered appropriate candidates for DPC. This clonotype has ten or more counts.

This TCR came from a woman younger than 45 with alopecia areata. Some clones in this sample may be carry-over from other donors' samples. The sequencing here drew on whole blood, taken in connection with sensitization to the hapten diphenylcyclopropenone (DPC). The chain has TRBV29-1 and TRBJ2-1; D may be TRBD2 (5 bases). The CDR3 here is CSVEDPGEQFF. CDR3 sequence (DNA): TGCAGCGTTGAAGATCCGGGGGAGCAGTTCTTC.